This paragraph covers one T cell receptor beta chain sequence. Its target is unknown. The data were obtained in a study of cytotoxic CD8 clonotypes in ibrutinib-treated CLL. Study conclusions and caveats: Baseline clonality, above age-matched healthy donor levels, tracked circulating CD8+ T-cell counts.

The method was immunoSEQ multiplex PCR; TCRdb's version includes in-frame clones alone and lacks a portion of them. The data hold about 76,000 clones, with less than 90% observed a single time. V was shortened by 5 bases and J by 8 bases, with 14 bases between the two germline ends. Germline V CDR1 and CDR2: MNHEY, SVGAGI. CDR3 length: 13 amino acids. This sequence originates from a human donor with chronic lymphocytic leukemia. The material was PBMCs, obtained after 24 months of ibrutinib treatment. The V gene is TRBV6-5, the J gene TRBJ2-3; D is perhaps TRBD1 (6 bases). CDR3 coding DNA: TGTGCCAGCAGTCTCCGACAGGAAGGTACGCAGTATTTT. As protein: CASSLRQEGTQYF.